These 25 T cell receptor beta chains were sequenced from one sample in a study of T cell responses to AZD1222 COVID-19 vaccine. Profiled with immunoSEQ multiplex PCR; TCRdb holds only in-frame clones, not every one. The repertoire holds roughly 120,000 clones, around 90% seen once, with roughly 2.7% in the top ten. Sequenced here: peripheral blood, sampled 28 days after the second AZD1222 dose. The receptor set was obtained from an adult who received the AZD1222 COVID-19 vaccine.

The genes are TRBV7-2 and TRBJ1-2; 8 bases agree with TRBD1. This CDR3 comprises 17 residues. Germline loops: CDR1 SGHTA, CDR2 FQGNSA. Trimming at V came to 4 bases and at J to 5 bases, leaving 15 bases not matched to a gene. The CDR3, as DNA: TGTGCCAGCAGCTCCCTTATTACTACAGGGGGGTGGTATGGCTACACCTTC. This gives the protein CASSSLITTGGWYGYTF.

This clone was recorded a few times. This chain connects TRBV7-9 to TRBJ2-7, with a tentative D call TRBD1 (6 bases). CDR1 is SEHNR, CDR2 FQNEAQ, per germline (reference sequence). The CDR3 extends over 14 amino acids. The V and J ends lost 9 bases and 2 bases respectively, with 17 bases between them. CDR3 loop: CASSRQTGTYEQYF. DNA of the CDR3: TGTGCCAGTTCGAGACAGACAGGAACCTACGAGCAGTACTTC.

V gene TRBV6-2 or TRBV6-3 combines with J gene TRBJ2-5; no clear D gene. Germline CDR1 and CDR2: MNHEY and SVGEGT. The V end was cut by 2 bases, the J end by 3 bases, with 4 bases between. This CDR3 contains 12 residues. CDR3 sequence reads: CASSYQKETQYF. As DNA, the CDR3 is TGTGCCAGCAGTTACCAGAAAGAGACCCAGTACTTC.

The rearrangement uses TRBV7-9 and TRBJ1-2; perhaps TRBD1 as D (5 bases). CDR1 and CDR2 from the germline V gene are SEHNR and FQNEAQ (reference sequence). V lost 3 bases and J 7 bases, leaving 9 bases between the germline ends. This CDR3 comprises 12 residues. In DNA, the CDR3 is TGTGCCAGCAGCTTCGAGGGGCTTGGCTACACCTTC. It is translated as CASSFEGLGYTF.

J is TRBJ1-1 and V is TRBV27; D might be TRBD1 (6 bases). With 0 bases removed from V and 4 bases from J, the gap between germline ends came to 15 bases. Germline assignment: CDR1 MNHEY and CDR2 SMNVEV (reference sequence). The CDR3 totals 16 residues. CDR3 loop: CASSLSQAGVGTEAFF. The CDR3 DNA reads TGTGCCAGCAGTTTATCGCAGGCAGGGGTGGGCACTGAAGCTTTCTTT.

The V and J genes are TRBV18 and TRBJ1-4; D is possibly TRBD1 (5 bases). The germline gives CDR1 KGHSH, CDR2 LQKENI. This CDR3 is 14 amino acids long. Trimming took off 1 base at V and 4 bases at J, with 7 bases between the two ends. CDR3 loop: CASSPQGRNEKLFF. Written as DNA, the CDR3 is TGTGCCAGCTCACCACAGGGGCGTAATGAAAAACTGTTTTTT. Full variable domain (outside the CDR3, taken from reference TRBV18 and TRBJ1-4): NAGVMQNPRHLVRRRGQEARLRCSPMKGHSHVYWYRQLPEEGLKFMVYLQKENIIDESGMPKERFSAEFPKEGPSILRIQQVVRGDSAAYFCASSPQGRNEKLFFGSGTQLSVL.

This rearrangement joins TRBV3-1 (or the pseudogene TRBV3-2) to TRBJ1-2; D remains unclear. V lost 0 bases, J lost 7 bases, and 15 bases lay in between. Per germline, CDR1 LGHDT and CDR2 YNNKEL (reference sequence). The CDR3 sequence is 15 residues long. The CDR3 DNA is TGTGCCAGCAGCCAAGACGGATGGGGTTTTAGTGGCTACACCTTC. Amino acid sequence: CASSQDGWGFSGYTF.

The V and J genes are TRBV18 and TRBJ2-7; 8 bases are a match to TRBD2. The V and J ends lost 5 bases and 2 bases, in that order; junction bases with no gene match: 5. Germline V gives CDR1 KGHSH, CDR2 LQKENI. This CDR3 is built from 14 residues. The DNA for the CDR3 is TGTGCCAGCTCAGCAGCGGGGGAGACCTACGAGCAGTACTTC. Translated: CASSAAGETYEQYF.

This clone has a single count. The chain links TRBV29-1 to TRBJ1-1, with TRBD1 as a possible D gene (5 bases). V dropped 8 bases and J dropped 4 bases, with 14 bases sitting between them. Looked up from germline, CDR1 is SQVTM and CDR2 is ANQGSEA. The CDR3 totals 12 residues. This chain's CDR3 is CSSQEGFTEAFF. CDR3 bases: TGCAGCTCACAGGAAGGATTCACTGAAGCTTTCTTT.

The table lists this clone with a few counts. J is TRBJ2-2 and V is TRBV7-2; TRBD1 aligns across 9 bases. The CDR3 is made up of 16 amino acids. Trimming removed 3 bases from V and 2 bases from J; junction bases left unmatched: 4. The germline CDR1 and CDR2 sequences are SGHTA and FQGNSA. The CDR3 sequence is CASSLGTGRNTGELFF. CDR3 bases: TGTGCCAGCAGCTTGGGGACAGGGCGAAACACCGGGGAGCTGTTTTTT. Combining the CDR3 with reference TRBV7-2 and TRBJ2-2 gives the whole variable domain GAGVSQSPSNKVTEKGKDVELRCDPISGHTALYWYRQSLGQGLEFLIYFQGNSAPDKSGLPSDRFSAERTGGSVSTLTIQRTQQEDSAVYLCASSLGTGRNTGELFFGEGSRLTVL.

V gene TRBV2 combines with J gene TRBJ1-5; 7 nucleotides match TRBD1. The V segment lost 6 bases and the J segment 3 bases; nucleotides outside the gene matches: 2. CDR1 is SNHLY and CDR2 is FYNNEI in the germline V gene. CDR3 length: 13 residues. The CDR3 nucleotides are TGTGCCAGCAGGACAGGGAACAATCAGCCCCAGCATTTT. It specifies CASRTGNNQPQHF.

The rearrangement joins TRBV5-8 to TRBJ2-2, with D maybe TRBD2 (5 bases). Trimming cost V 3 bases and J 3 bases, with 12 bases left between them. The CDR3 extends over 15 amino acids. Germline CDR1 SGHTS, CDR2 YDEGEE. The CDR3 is CASSYPSQYTGELFF. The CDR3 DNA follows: TGTGCCAGCAGCTATCCTAGCCAATACACCGGGGAGCTGTTTTTT. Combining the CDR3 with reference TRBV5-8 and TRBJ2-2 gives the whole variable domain EAGVTQSPTHLIKTRGQQATLRCSPISGHTSVYWYQQALGLGLQFLLWYDEGEERNRGNFPPRFSGRQFPNYSSELNVNALELEDSALYLCASSYPSQYTGELFFGEGSRLTVL.

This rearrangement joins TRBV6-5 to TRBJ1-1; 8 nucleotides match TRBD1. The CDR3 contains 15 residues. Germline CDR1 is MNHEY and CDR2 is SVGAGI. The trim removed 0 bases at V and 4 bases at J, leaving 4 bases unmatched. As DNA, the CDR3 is TGTGCCAGCAGTTACTCTTTGACAGGGGCCACTGAAGCTTTCTTT. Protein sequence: CASSYSLTGATEAFF.

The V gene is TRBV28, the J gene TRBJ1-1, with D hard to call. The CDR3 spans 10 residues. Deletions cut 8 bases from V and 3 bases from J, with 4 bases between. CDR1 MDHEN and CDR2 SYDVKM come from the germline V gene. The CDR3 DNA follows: TGTGCCAGCGGGGACACTGAAGCTTTCTTT. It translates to CASGDTEAFF.

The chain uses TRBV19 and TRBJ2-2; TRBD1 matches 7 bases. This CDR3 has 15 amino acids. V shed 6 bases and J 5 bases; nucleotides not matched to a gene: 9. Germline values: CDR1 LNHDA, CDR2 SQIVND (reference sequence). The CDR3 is CASRPDRAGTGELFF. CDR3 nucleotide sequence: TGTGCCAGTAGACCAGACAGGGCCGGGACCGGGGAGCTGTTTTTT.

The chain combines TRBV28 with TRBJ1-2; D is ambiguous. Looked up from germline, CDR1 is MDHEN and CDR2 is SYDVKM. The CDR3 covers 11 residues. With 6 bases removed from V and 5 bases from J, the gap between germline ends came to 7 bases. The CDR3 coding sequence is TGTGCCAGCAGCGACGGGTATGGCTACACCTTC. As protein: CASSDGYGYTF.

This chain's CDR3 is CASSWTGVDTEAFF. The CDR3 coding sequence is TGTGCCAGCAGCTGGACAGGGGTGGACACTGAAGCTTTCTTT. The chain links TRBV7-8 to TRBJ1-1; 9 positions match TRBD1. Trimming removed 4 bases from V and 3 bases from J; junction bases left unmatched: 3. In germline, CDR1 is SGHVS, CDR2 FQNEAQ. There are 14 residues in the CDR3.

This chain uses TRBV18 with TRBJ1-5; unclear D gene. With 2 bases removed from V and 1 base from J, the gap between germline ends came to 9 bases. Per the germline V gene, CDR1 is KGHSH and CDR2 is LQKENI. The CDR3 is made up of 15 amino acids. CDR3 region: CASSPSGVSNQPQHF. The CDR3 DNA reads TGTGCCAGCTCACCATCGGGAGTGAGCAATCAGCCCCAGCATTTT.

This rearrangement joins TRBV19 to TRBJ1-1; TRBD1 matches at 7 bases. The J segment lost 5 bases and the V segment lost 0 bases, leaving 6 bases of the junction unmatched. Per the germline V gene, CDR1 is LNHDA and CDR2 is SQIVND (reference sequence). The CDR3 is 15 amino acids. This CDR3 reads CASSIDGGGWTEAFF. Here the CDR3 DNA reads TGTGCCAGTAGTATAGATGGAGGGGGCTGGACTGAAGCTTTCTTT.

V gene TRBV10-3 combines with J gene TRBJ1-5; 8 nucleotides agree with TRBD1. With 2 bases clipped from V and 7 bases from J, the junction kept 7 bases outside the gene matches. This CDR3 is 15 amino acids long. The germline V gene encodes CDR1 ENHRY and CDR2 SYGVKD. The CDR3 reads CAISEAGGSGQPQHF. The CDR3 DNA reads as TGTGCCATCAGTGAGGCAGGGGGCTCTGGCCAGCCCCAGCATTTT.

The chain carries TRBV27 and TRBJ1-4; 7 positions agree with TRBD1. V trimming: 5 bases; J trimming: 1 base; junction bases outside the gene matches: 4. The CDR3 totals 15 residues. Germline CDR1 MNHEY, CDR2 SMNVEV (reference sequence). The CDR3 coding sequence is TGTGCCAGCAGTCCCCGACAGGGAACTAATGAAAAACTGTTTTTT. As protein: CASSPRQGTNEKLFF.

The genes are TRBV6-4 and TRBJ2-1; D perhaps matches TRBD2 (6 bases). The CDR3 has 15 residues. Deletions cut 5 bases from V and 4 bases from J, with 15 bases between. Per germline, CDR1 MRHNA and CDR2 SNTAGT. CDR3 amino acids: CASSSSGGPYNEQFF. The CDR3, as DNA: TGTGCCAGCAGTTCCTCTGGAGGGCCTTACAATGAGCAGTTCTTC.

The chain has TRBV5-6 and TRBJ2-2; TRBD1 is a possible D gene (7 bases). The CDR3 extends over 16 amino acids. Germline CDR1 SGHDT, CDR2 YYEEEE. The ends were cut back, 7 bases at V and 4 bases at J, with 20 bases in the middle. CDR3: CASGHRGTAGTGELFF. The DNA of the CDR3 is TGTGCCAGCGGCCACCGCGGGACAGCCGGCACCGGGGAGCTGTTTTTT. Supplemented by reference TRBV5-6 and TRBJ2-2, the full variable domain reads DAGVTQSPTHLIKTRGQQVTLRCSPKSGHDTVSWYQQALGQGPQFIFQYYEEEERQRGNFPDRFSGHQFPNYSSELNVNALLLGDSALYLCASGHRGTAGTGELFFGEGSRLTVL.

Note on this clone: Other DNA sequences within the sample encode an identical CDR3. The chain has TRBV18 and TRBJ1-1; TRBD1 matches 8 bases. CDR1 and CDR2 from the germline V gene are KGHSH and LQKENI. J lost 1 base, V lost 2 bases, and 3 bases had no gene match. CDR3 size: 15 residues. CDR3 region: CASSPFGTGNTEAFF. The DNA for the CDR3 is TGTGCCAGCTCACCATTCGGGACAGGGAACACTGAAGCTTTCTTT. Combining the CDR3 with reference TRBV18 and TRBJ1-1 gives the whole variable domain NAGVMQNPRHLVRRRGQEARLRCSPMKGHSHVYWYRQLPEEGLKFMVYLQKENIIDESGMPKERFSAEFPKEGPSILRIQQVVRGDSAAYFCASSPFGTGNTEAFFGQGTRLTVV.

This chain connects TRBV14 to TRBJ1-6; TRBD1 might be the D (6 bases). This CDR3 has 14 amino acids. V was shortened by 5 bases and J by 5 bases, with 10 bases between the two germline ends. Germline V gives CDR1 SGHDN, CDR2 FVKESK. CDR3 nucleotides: TGTGCCAGCAGCACGGGACAAAATAATTCACCCCTCCACTTT. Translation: CASSTGQNNSPLHF.